A single sample gave rise to the 8 T cell receptor beta chains below, sequenced in a study of regulatory T cells in long-lasting Graves disease. Researchers made TCR beta libraries by using iRepertoire HTBI primers and running Arm-PCR on CDR3 regions. TCRdb itself ran the multiplex PCR reads through MiXCR, one entry per CDR3 protein. This repertoire shows hundreds of thousands of distinct CDR3 sequences, 16% found once; its top ten account for approximately 18%. Time point given: newly diagnosed GD, antithyroid drugs for less than 3 months. Scientists built the TCR library using RNA that was extracted from PBMCs. The data also belong to a second study, concerning T cells in Graves' hyperthyroidism and ophthalmopathy.

The input for sequencing was peripheral blood mononuclear cells (PBMCs), taken at new diagnosis, from a patient treated with antithyroid drugs. The source is a young woman with Graves disease.

This clonotype has just a few counts. The genes are TRBV3-1 and TRBJ2-1; 9 bases fit TRBD2. The CDR3 length is 15 residues. With V trimmed by 6 bases and J by 3 bases, 6 bases remained unmatched. In germline, CDR1 is LGHDT, CDR2 YNNKEL (reference sequence). The CDR3, as DNA: TGTGCCAGCAGTTTCCAGCGGGAGGTCTACAATGAGCAGTTCTTC. Amino acid sequence: CASSFQREVYNEQFF.

The chain carries TRBV18 and TRBJ1-2, with D perhaps matching TRBD1 (6 bases). Per the germline V gene, CDR1 is KGHSH and CDR2 is LQKENI. V lost 3 bases to trimming and J lost 2 bases, with 13 bases between them. The CDR3 totals 15 residues. The CDR3 DNA sequence: TGTGCCAGCTCACCCCTTGGGGACAACAACTATGGCTACACCTTC. It is translated as CASSPLGDNNYGYTF.

This clonotype was seen ten or more times. The chain joins TRBV7-9 to TRBJ1-1; D ambiguous. Per the germline V gene, CDR1 is SEHNR and CDR2 is FQNEAQ (reference sequence). This CDR3 spans 16 amino acids. V gave up 4 bases and J gave up 1 base, with 16 bases separating them. The CDR3 region is CASSSKQTNGNTEAFF. Here the CDR3 DNA reads TGTGCCAGCAGCTCGAAACAGACAAATGGGAACACTGAAGCTTTCTTT.

The V call is TRBV30, the J call TRBJ2-7; D might be TRBD1 (5 bases). The CDR3 spans 13 residues. Per the germline V gene, CDR1 is GTSNPN and CDR2 is SVGIG (reference sequence). V was shortened by 6 bases and J by 4 bases, with 16 bases between the two germline ends. CDR3 sequence reads: CACLLRGRYEQYF. For the CDR3, the DNA is TGTGCCTGCCTACTAAGGGGTCGGTACGAGCAGTACTTC.

Details on this clonotype: The germline gene is not matched at one end of the junction; a read error may be the cause. The chain couples TRBV7-7 to TRBJ2-3; TRBD2 agrees at 7 bases. This CDR3 region has 15 residues. CDR1 is SSHAT and CDR2 is FNYEAQ in the germline V gene (reference sequence). This chain's CDR3 is CASSSGTTRADTQYF. In DNA form, the CDR3 reads TGTGCTAGCAGCTCCGGGACTACCCGGGCAGATACGCAGTATTTT.

This clonotype was detected only a few times. The CDR3: CASSVGGYGTEAFF. CDR3 DNA sequence: TGTGCCAGCAGCGTAGGGGGATACGGGACTGAAGCTTTCTTT. V and J are TRBV9 and TRBJ1-1; D uncertain. Deletions cut 0 bases from V and 5 bases from J, with 11 bases between. This CDR3 has 14 residues. Germline lookup yields CDR1 SGDLS and CDR2 YYNGEE.

As concerns this clonotype: At one of its ends the junction is not consistent with the germline gene, which may arise from a read error. The rearrangement joins TRBV7-9 to TRBJ1-4, with D unresolved. The CDR3 has 14 residues. Germline assignment: CDR1 SEHNR and CDR2 FQNEAQ (reference sequence). CDR3 protein: CASSLTGSNEKLSF. As DNA, the CDR3 is TGTGCCAGCAGCTTAACTGGGTCTAATGAAAAACTGTCTTTT.

This clonotype was detected many times. V usage is TRBV12-3 or TRBV12-4 and J usage is TRBJ2-3; D is possibly TRBD2 (7 bases). This CDR3 has 16 residues. Trimming removed 7 bases at V and 5 bases at J, with 22 bases between. The CDR3 here is CASTPGGGLVIDTQYF. In nucleotides, the CDR3 is TGTGCCAGCACCCCGGGGGGCGGCCTCGTAATAGATACGCAGTATTTT.